The 29 T cell receptor beta chains below come from one sample, sequenced in a study of T cell repertoires in cytomegalovirus infection. Their cognate antigens are unknown. TCRdb reanalysed the reads using MiXCR and keeps one entry per CDR3 protein. The table shows roughly 500,000 distinct CDR3 sequences, with about 44% occurring only once. The sequencing here drew on cultured PBMCs, taken from culture after CMV antigen stimulation. These receptors were collected from a human donor in good health (CMV status not recorded). Some clones in this sample may be carry-over from other donors' samples.

This clonotype occurred many times. The chain has TRBV7-8 and TRBJ2-5; D is possibly TRBD2 (6 bases). The V gene's germline CDR1 is SGHVS and CDR2 FQNEAQ. This CDR3 region has 13 residues. V shed 5 bases and J shed 4 bases, with 11 bases lying between them. CDR3 region: CASSPGGPETQYF. The CDR3 nucleotides are TGTGCCAGCAGCCCCGGAGGGCCAGAGACCCAGTACTTC.

This chain joins TRBV20-1 and TRBJ1-6, with D hard to call. The CDR3 runs to 13 residues. Per germline, CDR1 DFQATT and CDR2 SNEGSKA (reference sequence). V was cut by 5 bases and J by 8 bases, with 13 bases left in between. The CDR3 loop is CSAALAGDSPLHF. In DNA form, the CDR3 reads TGCAGTGCTGCACTAGCTGGGGATTCACCCCTCCACTTT.

This clonotype turned up a few times. V gene TRBV6-6 combines with J gene TRBJ1-1; no clear D gene. The CDR3 totals 13 residues. The V end was cut by 6 bases, the J end by 11 bases, with 19 bases between. Germline V lookup: CDR1 MNHNY, CDR2 SVGAGI (reference sequence). The CDR3 reads CASRRLLLGGAFF. The DNA of the CDR3 is TGTGCCAGCAGACGCCTACTATTGGGTGGGGCTTTCTTT.

The gene calls are TRBV5-1 and TRBJ2-3, with 13 bases fitting TRBD2. Germline CDR1 is SGHRS and CDR2 is YFSETQ. This CDR3 is built from 16 residues. V was pared by 0 bases and J by 6 bases, with 4 bases of the junction left unmatched. This chain's CDR3 is CASSLGTSGSGDTQYF. In DNA, the CDR3 is TGCGCCAGCAGCTTGGGGACTAGCGGGAGTGGTGATACGCAGTATTTT.

The rearrangement uses TRBV7-8 and TRBJ1-3; no firm D call. Germline V gives CDR1 SGHVS, CDR2 FQNEAQ. The CDR3 is made up of 11 amino acids. Deletions cut 2 bases from V and 6 bases from J, with 2 bases between. CDR3 bases: TGTGCCAGCAGCTTATTAAACACCATATATTTT. Its translation is CASSLLNTIYF. The full variable domain, rest sourced from reference TRBV7-8 and TRBJ1-3, is GAGVSQSPRYKVAKRGQDVALRCDPISGHVSLFWYQQALGQGPEFLTYFQNEAQLDKSGLPSDRFFAERPEGSVSTLKIQRTQQEDSAVYLCASSLLNTIYFGEGSWLTVV.

The V and J genes are TRBV6-2 or TRBV6-3 and TRBJ2-1; D unclear. Germline assignment: CDR1 MNHEY and CDR2 SVGEGT. Trimming took 4 bases from V and 5 from J, leaving 6 bases between them. The CDR3 is made up of 12 amino acids. The DNA of the CDR3 is TGTGCCAGCAGTTTTCTAGACAATGAGCAGTTCTTC. Translated: CASSFLDNEQFF.

This clonotype has more than one count but fewer than ten. This chain uses TRBV7-9 with TRBJ2-3; no firm D call. The germline V and J ends were trimmed by 1 base and 2 bases, with 10 bases remaining between them. The CDR3 is made up of 15 amino acids. Germline V gene data show CDR1 as SEHNR and CDR2 as FQNEAQ (reference sequence). Here the CDR3 DNA reads TGTGCCAGCAGCTTAGTCGGCAGGCCCACAGATACGCAGTATTTT. Residues: CASSLVGRPTDTQYF.

The chain carries TRBV12-3 or TRBV12-4 and TRBJ2-3, with no clear D. V was clipped by 4 bases and J by 5 bases, with 13 bases between them. The CDR3 contains 14 residues. The CDR3: CASSSRVPGDTQYF. The DNA for the CDR3 is TGTGCCAGCAGTTCCCGAGTTCCCGGAGATACGCAGTATTTT.

This clonotype occurred a few times. The genes are TRBV5-5 and TRBJ2-7, with 8 positions matching TRBD1. CDR1 and CDR2 (germline): SGHKS, YYEKEE (reference sequence). CDR3 size: 13 residues. CDR3 sequence: CARTGTGPYEQYF. CDR3 bases: TGTGCGCGGACGGGGACAGGACCCTACGAGCAGTACTTC.

This chain joins TRBV2 and TRBJ2-2; D unclear. The CDR3 runs 13 residues. The V gene lost 7 bases and the J gene lost 3 bases, with 9 bases spanning the gap. Germline V lookup: CDR1 SNHLY, CDR2 FYNNEI. Here the CDR3 DNA reads TGTGCCAGCAATCCAAGGGACACCGGGGAGCTGTTTTTT. Its protein product is CASNPRDTGELFF.

The V and J genes are TRBV28 and TRBJ2-7; 7 positions agree with TRBD1. The V gene's germline CDR1 is MDHEN and CDR2 SYDVKM. Trimming cost V 1 base and J 4 bases; bases outside gene matches: 7. CDR3 length: 15 residues. DNA for the CDR3: TGTGCCAGCAGTTTATTGGGGACAGATAAGTACGAGCAGTACTTC. Translating it yields CASSLLGTDKYEQYF.

The table lists this clonotype with a few counts. The V gene is TRBV12-3 or TRBV12-4, the J gene TRBJ2-3; 12 bases match TRBD2. There are 16 residues in the CDR3. V lost 5 bases, J lost 5 bases, and 8 bases stayed unmatched. The CDR3 protein is CASSGLAGGTIDTQYF. The CDR3 DNA sequence: TGTGCCAGCAGTGGCCTAGCGGGGGGGACAATAGATACGCAGTATTTT.

The rearrangement joins TRBV4-3 to TRBJ2-3, with a tentative D call TRBD2 (5 bases). The CDR3 length is 17 residues. Germline values: CDR1 LGHNA, CDR2 YSLEER. Deletions cut 1 base from V and 1 base from J, with 15 bases between. The CDR3 loop reads CASSQGAQRRRTDTQYF. Written as DNA, the CDR3 is TGCGCCAGCAGCCAAGGGGCCCAGCGGCGCCGCACAGATACGCAGTATTTT.

V is TRBV7-9 and J is TRBJ2-5; no clear D. The V gene lost 5 bases and the J gene lost 5 bases, with 21 bases spanning the gap. The length of the CDR3 is 16 residues. Germline lookup yields CDR1 SEHNR and CDR2 FQNEAQ (reference sequence). Here the CDR3 reads CASSPRIGRIRETQYF. DNA of the CDR3: TGTGCCAGCAGCCCCAGGATCGGCCGTATCCGGGAGACCCAGTACTTC.

This clonotype was seen only a few times. The chain couples TRBV7-6 to TRBJ1-2; 10 bases map to TRBD1. This CDR3 spans 16 amino acids. V shed 0 bases and J 8 bases; nucleotides not matched to a gene: 9. CDR1 SGHVS and CDR2 FNYEAQ come from the germline V gene. CDR3 coding DNA: TGTGCCAGCAGCTTAGCGGGCGGACAGGGGGGAAGAGGCTACACCTTC. This gives the protein CASSLAGGQGGRGYTF.

The chain couples TRBV27 to TRBJ1-3; D uncertain. There are 14 residues in the CDR3. V was shortened by 3 bases and J by 3 bases, with 9 bases between the two germline ends. From germline, CDR1 is MNHEY and CDR2 SMNVEV (reference sequence). The CDR3 nucleotides read TGTGCCAGCAGTTTTCGAGGGTATGGAAACACCATATATTTT. It encodes CASSFRGYGNTIYF.

This chain connects TRBV6-2 or TRBV6-3 to TRBJ2-6; possibly TRBD2 for D (5 bases). The CDR3 is 22 amino acids. The germline CDR1 and CDR2 sequences are MNHEY and SVGEGT. The germline V and J ends were trimmed by 4 bases and 2 bases, with 30 bases remaining between them. The DNA for the CDR3 is TGTGCCAGCAGTTTCAGGCCCGGCGAGGGATCACACCTTCGCACTGGGGCCAACGTCCTGACTTTC. Its protein is CASSFRPGEGSHLRTGANVLTF.

The chain has TRBV7-2 and TRBJ2-7; D gene uncertain. From germline, CDR1 is SGHTA and CDR2 FQGNSA. V gave up 3 bases and J gave up 2 bases, with 11 bases separating them. The CDR3 extends over 14 amino acids. The CDR3 nucleotides are TGTGCCAGCAGCTTCGCAGTGGGAACCTACGAGCAGTACTTC. Translating it yields CASSFAVGTYEQYF.

This clonotype was observed a handful of times. V usage is TRBV20-1 and J usage is TRBJ1-1; no definite D call. V was shortened by 4 bases and J by 2 bases, with 11 bases between the two germline ends. The CDR3 is 13 residues long. Germline assignment: CDR1 DFQATT and CDR2 SNEGSKA (reference sequence). The CDR3 DNA is TGCAGTGCTACGGGTGAGACTAACACTGAAGCTTTCTTT. Protein product: CSATGETNTEAFF.

This chain connects TRBV6-2 or TRBV6-3 to TRBJ2-1; 10 nucleotides align to TRBD2. In germline, CDR1 is MNHEY, CDR2 SVGEGT. V gave up 5 bases and J gave up 2 bases; unmatched junction bases: 21. The CDR3 extends over 21 amino acids. The CDR3 here is CASSPGTGWTSGHTPYNEQFF. The CDR3 DNA sequence: TGTGCCAGCAGTCCCGGGACCGGATGGACTAGCGGACATACCCCCTACAATGAGCAGTTCTTC.

The chain uses TRBV7-2 and TRBJ2-1; a possible D gene is TRBD1 (5 bases). Trimming removed 1 base from V and 10 bases from J, with 14 bases in between. This CDR3 contains 14 residues. Germline values: CDR1 SGHTA, CDR2 FQGNSA. The CDR3 nucleotides are TGTGCCAGCAGCTTAGGGCAGGGTGAGGAGGAGCAGTTCTTC. It specifies CASSLGQGEEEQFF.

The sample holds a few counts of this clonotype. This sequence joins TRBV11-2 and TRBJ2-2, with D possibly being TRBD1 (6 bases). Trimming took 4 bases from V and 6 from J, leaving 9 bases between them. Looked up from germline, CDR1 is SGHAT and CDR2 is FQNNGV. The CDR3 contains 13 residues. As DNA, the CDR3 is TGTGCCAGCAGCTCTTGGACAGCCGGGGAGCTGTTTTTT. Its translation is CASSSWTAGELFF. Based on the CDR3 plus reference TRBV11-2 and TRBJ2-2, the full variable domain is EAGVAQSPRYKIIEKRQSVAFWCNPISGHATLYWYQQILGQGPKLLIQFQNNGVVDDSQLPKDRFSAERLKGVDSTLKIQPAKLEDSAVYLCASSSWTAGELFFGEGSRLTVL.

This clonotype has only a few counts. The J gene is TRBJ2-3, the V gene TRBV7-2; 9 bases align to TRBD2. Looked up from germline, CDR1 is SGHTA and CDR2 is FQGNSA. Losses at the gene ends were 3 bases for V and 1 base for J; bases not matched to a gene: 8. The CDR3 sequence is 17 residues long. The CDR3 sequence: CASSFYSRGGGTDTQYF. The CDR3 DNA reads TGTGCCAGCAGCTTTTATTCCCGCGGGGGGGGCACAGATACGCAGTATTTT.

In its sample, this clonotype was seen a few times. The rearrangement uses TRBV5-4 and TRBJ2-3, with D uncertain. V lost 0 bases and J lost 3, with 8 bases in between. The CDR3 sequence is 14 residues long. Germline V gene sequence: CDR1 SGHNT, CDR2 YYREEE (reference sequence). DNA for the CDR3: TGTGCCAGCAGCTTGGGGGTAGTGACAGATACGCAGTATTTT. Translating gives CASSLGVVTDTQYF.

This rearrangement joins TRBV6-1 to TRBJ2-7; D might be TRBD2 (7 bases). CDR1 is MNHNS and CDR2 is SASEGT in the germline V gene. Between the trimmed V and J ends, which lost 0 bases and 2 bases, there was a span of 11 bases. The CDR3 sequence is 15 residues long. This CDR3 reads CASSEAGGGTYEQYF. CDR3 sequence (DNA): TGTGCCAGCAGTGAAGCAGGGGGGGGCACCTACGAGCAGTACTTC.

This clonotype was counted between two and nine times. V gene TRBV7-4 combines with J gene TRBJ1-6; a weak D match, TRBD1 (6 bases). The CDR3 length is 16 residues. Per the germline V gene, CDR1 is SGHVT and CDR2 is SQSDAQ. V was cut by 5 bases and J by 7 bases, with 18 bases left in between. The CDR3, as DNA: TGTGCCAGCAGCAACCAAATTTACAGGGCAAATTCACCCCTCCACTTT. It specifies CASSNQIYRANSPLHF.

V gene TRBV7-4 combines with J gene TRBJ2-5, with TRBD2 matching over 12 bases. Germline loops: CDR1 SGHVT, CDR2 SQSDAQ. V was pared by 4 bases and J by 7 bases, with 7 bases of the junction left unmatched. This CDR3 region has 15 residues. CDR3 DNA: TGTGCCAGCAGCTCTGGACTAGCGGGATTCGGGACCCAGTACTTC. Its translation is CASSSGLAGFGTQYF.

The gene calls are TRBV5-5 and TRBJ2-3; D not resolved. CDR1 and CDR2 (germline): SGHKS, YYEKEE (reference sequence). Trimming stripped 1 base from V and 4 bases from J, with 7 bases between. The CDR3 length is 13 residues. CDR3 nucleotides: TGTGCCAGCAGCTTGTGGTGGGCAGATACGCAGTATTTT. Protein sequence: CASSLWWADTQYF.

This chain links TRBV4-1 with TRBJ2-3, with D hard to call. The CDR3 consists of 19 residues. V shed 3 bases and J shed 3 bases, with 25 bases lying between them. Germline-derived CDR1 and CDR2 are MGHRA and YSYEKL. The DNA for the CDR3 is TGCGCCAGCAGCCATTTCCCCGACGTGGCGGCCTTCTCGACAGATACGCAGTATTTT. Amino acid sequence: CASSHFPDVAAFSTDTQYF.